This section outlines one T cell receptor (beta chain) sequence together with its context. Its antigen is still unknown. The data originate from a study of OX40 agonist ivuxolimab in advanced cancers. Study-level information: Partial responses were achieved by three patients, of whom one had hepatocellular carcinoma and two had cutaneous melanoma. General study points: The authors did not determine the antigen specificity of the expanded peripheral T cells.

Libraries were prepared by immunoSEQ multiplex PCR; TCRdb keeps only in-frame clonotypes and omits some of them. The sample includes around 95,000 clones, roughly 93% of them seen just once. Trimming shortened V by 4 bases and J by 4 bases, and 10 bases separated the two germline ends. Germline V gives CDR1 SGHRS, CDR2 YFSETQ. This CDR3 has 13 residues. This TCR derives from an adult with an advanced solid tumor such as melanoma, head and neck, liver or kidney cancer. The chain has TRBV5-1 and TRBJ2-3; no definite D call. The specimen comprised CD4+ or CD8+ T cells sorted from blood, sampled in a trial of the OX40 agonist ivuxolimab. The CDR3: CASSDPPSDTQYF. CDR3 sequence (DNA): TGCGCCAGCAGCGACCCCCCCTCAGATACGCAGTATTTT.